This passage covers 2 T cell receptor beta chains from one sample sequenced in a study of blood T cell repertoires in COVID-19. TCRdb keeps only in-frame clones here, not all; method: immunoSEQ multiplex PCR. The table lists approximately 110,000 clones, roughly 84% of them singletons. The sample was peripheral blood. These TCRs come from a human donor in a cohort sampled during active COVID-19.

The chain employs TRBV5-1 and TRBJ2-1, with D tentatively TRBD1 (6 bases). The germline CDR1 and CDR2 sequences are SGHRS and YFSETQ. Trimming stripped 4 bases from V and 0 bases from J, with 11 bases between. The CDR3 is made up of 15 amino acids. The CDR3 here is CASSPQTGSYNEQFF. The CDR3 coding sequence is TGCGCCAGCAGCCCCCAGACAGGCTCCTACAATGAGCAGTTCTTC. The variable domain in full, completed from reference TRBV5-1 and TRBJ2-1, reads KAGVTQTPRYLIKTRGQQVTLSCSPISGHRSVSWYQQTPGQGLQFLFEYFSETQRNKGNFPGRFSGRQFSNSRSEMNVSTLELGDSALYLCASSPQTGSYNEQFFGPGTRLTVL.

The chain combines TRBV29-1 with TRBJ2-7; 7 positions match TRBD1. The length of the CDR3 is 12 residues. The junction had 4 bases not matched to a gene; V was cut back by 4 bases and J by 4 bases. Germline CDR1 and CDR2: SQVTM and ANQGSEA. The DNA of the CDR3 is TGCAGCGTTGGGACAGGCGGATACGAGCAGTACTTC. It is translated as CSVGTGGYEQYF.